Sequencing of this T cell receptor (beta chain) was carried out in a study of Graves' ophthalmopathy and Graves' hyperthyroidism. Each donor who had ophthalmopathy showed moderate-to-severe activity, a CAS of ≥3, a NOSPECS of ≥4, and a duration under 3 months. Certain patients, namely those with other autoimmune diseases, uncontrolled infections, pregnancy or lactation, were excluded. PBMCs came from roughly 10 ml of fresh peripheral blood. The germline CDR1 and CDR2 sequences are LGHNA and YSLEER. V was pared by 4 bases and J by 1 base, with 8 bases of the junction left unmatched. There are 16 residues in the CDR3. As regards this clonotype: Its antigen is as yet unknown.

Researchers took RNA transcripts and amplified TCR beta CDR3 regions from them. First-round RT-PCR employed HTBI primers, with a second-round multiplex PCR after it. MiXCR, run by TCRdb on the multiplex PCR reads, gives a single entry per CDR3 protein. Of approximately 700,000 distinct CDR3 sequences in the sample, approximately 40% are singletons; the top ten hold 44%. Study-wide findings and caveats: In blood, most expanded thyroid clonotypes above 0.001 frequency were also detected.

The clonotype comes from an adult man with Graves' ophthalmopathy. Sequenced: peripheral blood. The rearrangement joins TRBV4-3 to TRBJ1-1, with 8 bases fitting TRBD1. The CDR3 bases are TGCGCCAGCAGCCGAGGAAGGGACAGGTGGAACACTGAAGCTTTCTTT. Its protein product is CASSRGRDRWNTEAFF.